This T cell receptor beta chain was captured in a study of graft-versus-host responses after intestinal transplantation. Overall study results and limits: Detected in recipient marrow were GvH clones, some of which were first observed in ileum or blood.

Sequenced by immunoSEQ multiplex PCR; TCRdb stores in-frame clones only, minus some. The sample holds about 21,000 clones, about 57% seen once. This clone was seen a single time. This CDR3 has 14 residues. V gave up 6 bases and J gave up 3 bases; unmatched junction bases: 8. The germline V gene encodes CDR1 MNHEY and CDR2 SVGAGI. The chain recombines TRBV6-5 with TRBJ2-7; TRBD1 matches 7 bases. This specimen was alloreactive CD4+ T cells from a mixed lymphocyte reaction culture, taken before intestinal transplant. The subset is: CFSE-low proliferating T cells sorted from roughly six-day pre-transplant mixed lymphocyte reaction (GvH or HvG direction). The TCR sequence derives from a human patient who received an intestinal transplant. Written as DNA, the CDR3 is TGTGCCAGCAGAAACGACAGGGTGGACTACGAGCAGTACTTC. Translation gives CASRNDRVDYEQYF.